A single TCR beta chain is shown here with its context. As yet, its antigen is unknown. Profiling relied on immunoSEQ multiplex PCR, and the TCRdb table lists in-frame clones only, not all of them. The table includes fewer than 90,000 clones, about 90% detected once. This specimen comes from a study of T cell responses to AZD1222 COVID-19 vaccine. Points from the study as a whole: No day 14 peak samples; only post-peak repertoires were characterized. At study baseline, merely a handful of AZD1222 recipients were seropositive.

This CDR3 is built from 12 residues. V gave up 6 bases and J gave up 5 bases, with 8 bases separating them. The sample in question was peripheral blood, obtained 28 days after the second AZD1222 dose. This clonotype originated in an adult who received the AZD1222 COVID-19 vaccine. The chain has TRBV12-3 or TRBV12-4 and TRBJ1-5; D gene unclear. DNA of the CDR3: TGTGCCAGCAGGGTCTCCGATCAGCCCCAGCATTTT. Translating it yields CASRVSDQPQHF.